This T cell receptor beta chain comes out of a study of cytomegalovirus exposure and HLA in healthy donors. The PCR ran on 60 Vbeta and 13 Jbeta primers. Sequencing used immunoSEQ multiplex PCR; TCRdb keeps in-frame clones, though not all of them. Altogether some 110,000 clones are present, approximately 76% being singletons, with the ten largest covering about 16%. Trimming left V 4 bases short and J 2 bases short, with 15 bases between. Germline assignment: CDR1 LNHDA and CDR2 SQIVND (reference sequence). This CDR3 contains 15 residues. The study, taken as a whole, reports: The only immune exposure information that was available was CMV serostatus. Further analysis, carried out later, found HLA-associated TCR beta chains more clonally expanded than equally common other chains. Using a false discovery rate of 0.05, a later analysis showed that 16,000 or so TCR beta sequences were associated with HLA alleles.

With respect to this clone: What it binds is not known.

The V gene is TRBV19, the J gene TRBJ2-7; perhaps TRBD2 as D (6 bases). This receptor was obtained from a man between 50 and 59 years old in good health and CMV-seropositive. The sample taken for sequencing was PBMCs. CDR3 amino acids: CASSTPGGRPYEQYF. The CDR3 DNA sequence: TGTGCCAGTAGTACCCCCGGAGGGAGACCCTACGAGCAGTACTTC.